Sequencing of this TCR beta chain was carried out in a study of shared clonotypes between healthy human individuals. Study-level points and caveats: Larger richness was generally estimated for naive than memory subsets. The small donor group covered limited genetic and exposure diversity. How much donors shared clonotypes was expected to be affected by sequencing depth.

The CDR3 has 15 amino acids. Germline CDR1 MNHEY, CDR2 SVGAGI. Trimming took 11 bases from V and 2 from J; bases not matched to a gene: 11. In the naive CD8 group, cells lacked CD45RO and were positively selected for CCR7, so terminally differentiated effector memory CD45RA+ cells were left out. Those who donated were healthy HIV-negative adults, with no recent acute infections or vaccinations reported. As to this clone: The antigen is not known.

Clones were read by immunoSEQ multiplex PCR, and TCRdb kept only the in-frame ones, dropping some. This table holds more than 550,000 clones, 92% found once. The gene calls are TRBV6-5 and TRBJ2-2, with 7 positions matching TRBD1. This TCR came from a man aged 25-45 years in good health. Sequencing was carried out using naive CD8+ T cells sorted from blood. DNA for the CDR3: TGTGCCCGCTCCGGGACAGCTGATAACACCGGGGAGCTGTTTTTT. It yields the protein CARSGTADNTGELFF.